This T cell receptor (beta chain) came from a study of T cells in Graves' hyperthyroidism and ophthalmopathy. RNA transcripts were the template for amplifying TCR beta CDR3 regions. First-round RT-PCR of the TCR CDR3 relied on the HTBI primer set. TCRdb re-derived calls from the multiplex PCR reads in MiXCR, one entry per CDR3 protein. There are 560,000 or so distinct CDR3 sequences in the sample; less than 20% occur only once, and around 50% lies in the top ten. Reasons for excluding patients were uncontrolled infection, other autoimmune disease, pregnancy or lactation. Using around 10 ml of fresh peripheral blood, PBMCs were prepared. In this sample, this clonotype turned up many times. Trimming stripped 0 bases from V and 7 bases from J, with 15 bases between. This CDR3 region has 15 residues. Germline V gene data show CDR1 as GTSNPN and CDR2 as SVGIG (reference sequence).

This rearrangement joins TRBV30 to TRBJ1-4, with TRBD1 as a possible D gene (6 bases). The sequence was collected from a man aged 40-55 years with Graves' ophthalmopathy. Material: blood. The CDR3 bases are TGTGCCTGGAGTGTTCGGGGCAGGGGAGGTGAAAAACTGTTTTTT. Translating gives CAWSVRGRGGEKLFF. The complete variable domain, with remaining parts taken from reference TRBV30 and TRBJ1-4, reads SQTIHQWPATLVQPVGSPLSLECTVEGTSNPNLYWYRQAAGRGLQLLFYSVGIGQISSEVPQNLSASRPQDRQFILSSKKLLLSDSGFYLCAWSVRGRGGEKLFFGSGTQLSVL.